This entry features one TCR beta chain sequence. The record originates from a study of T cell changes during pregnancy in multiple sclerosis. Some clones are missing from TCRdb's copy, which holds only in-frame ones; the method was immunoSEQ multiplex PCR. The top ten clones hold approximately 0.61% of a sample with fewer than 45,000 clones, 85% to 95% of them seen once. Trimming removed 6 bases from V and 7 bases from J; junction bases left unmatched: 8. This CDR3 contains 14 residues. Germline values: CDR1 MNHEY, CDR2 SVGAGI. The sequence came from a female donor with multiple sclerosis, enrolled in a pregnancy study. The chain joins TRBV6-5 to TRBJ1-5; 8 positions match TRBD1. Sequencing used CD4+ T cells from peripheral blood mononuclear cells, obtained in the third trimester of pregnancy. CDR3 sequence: CASSAQGGGQPQHF. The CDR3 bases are TGTGCCAGCAGCGCACAGGGGGGGGGACAGCCCCAGCATTTT.